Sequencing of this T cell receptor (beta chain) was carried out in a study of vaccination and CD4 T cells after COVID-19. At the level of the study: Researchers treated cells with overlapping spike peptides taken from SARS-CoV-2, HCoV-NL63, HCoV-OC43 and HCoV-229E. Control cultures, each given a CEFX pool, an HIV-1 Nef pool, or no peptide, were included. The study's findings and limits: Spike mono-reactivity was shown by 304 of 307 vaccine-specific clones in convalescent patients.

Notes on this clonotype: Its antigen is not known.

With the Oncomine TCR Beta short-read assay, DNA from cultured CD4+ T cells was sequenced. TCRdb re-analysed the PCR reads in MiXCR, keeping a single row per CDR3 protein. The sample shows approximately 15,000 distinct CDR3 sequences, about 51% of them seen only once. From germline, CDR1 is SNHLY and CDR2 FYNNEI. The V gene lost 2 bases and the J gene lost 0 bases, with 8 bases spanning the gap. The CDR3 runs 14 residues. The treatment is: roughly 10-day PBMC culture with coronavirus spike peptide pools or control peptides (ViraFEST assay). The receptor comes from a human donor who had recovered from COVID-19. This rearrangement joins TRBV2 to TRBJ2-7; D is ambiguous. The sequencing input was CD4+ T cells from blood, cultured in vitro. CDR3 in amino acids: CASSETDNSYEQYF. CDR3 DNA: TGTGCCAGCAGTGAAACCGACAACTCCTACGAGCAGTACTTC. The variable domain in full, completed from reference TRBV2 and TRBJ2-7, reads EPEVTQTPSHQVTQMGQEVILRCVPISNHLYFYWYRQILGQKVEFLVSFYNNEISEKSEIFDDQFSVERPDGSNFTLKIRSTKLEDSAMYFCASSETDNSYEQYFGPGTRLTVT.